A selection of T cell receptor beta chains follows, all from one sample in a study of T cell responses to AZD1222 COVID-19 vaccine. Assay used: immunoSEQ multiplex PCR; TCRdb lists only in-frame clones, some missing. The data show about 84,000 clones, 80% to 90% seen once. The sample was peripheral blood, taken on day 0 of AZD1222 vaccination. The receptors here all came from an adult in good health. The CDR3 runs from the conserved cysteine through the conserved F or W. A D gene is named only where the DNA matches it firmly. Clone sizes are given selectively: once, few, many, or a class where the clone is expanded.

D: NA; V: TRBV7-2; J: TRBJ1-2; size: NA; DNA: TGTGCCAGCAGCTTAGACGCGGCTCTCCACACCTTC; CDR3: CASSLDAALHTF
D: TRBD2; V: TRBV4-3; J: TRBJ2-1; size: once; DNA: TGCGCCAGCAGCCAAGATCGGACTAGCGGACTCTCCTACAATGAGCAGTTCTTC; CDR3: CASSQDRTSGLSYNEQFF
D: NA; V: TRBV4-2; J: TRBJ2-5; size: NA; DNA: TGTGCCAGCAGCCAAGGACGGACCACCGAGACCCAGTACTTC; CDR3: CASSQGRTTETQYF
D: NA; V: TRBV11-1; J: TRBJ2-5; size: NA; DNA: TGTGCCAGCAGATCAAGGGGGGGCCGGGAGACCCAGTACTTC; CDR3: CASRSRGGRETQYF
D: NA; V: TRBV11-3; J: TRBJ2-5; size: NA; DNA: TGTGCCAGCAGCAGAGGGGAAGAGACCCAGTACTTC; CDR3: CASSRGEETQYF
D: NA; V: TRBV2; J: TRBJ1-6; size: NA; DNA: TGTGCCAGCAGTGATACTGTCGGTAGTTCACCCCTCCACTTT; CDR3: CASSDTVGSSPLHF
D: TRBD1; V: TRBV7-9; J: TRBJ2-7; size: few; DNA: TGTGCCAGCAGCTTACCGGCAGGGGGCAACGAGCAGTACTTC; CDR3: CASSLPAGGNEQYF
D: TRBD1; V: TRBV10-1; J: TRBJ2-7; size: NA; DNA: TGCGCCAGCACTCCCTGGGGACAGGGGATCCCCTTATACTACGGGCAGTACTTC; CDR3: CASTPWGQGIPLYYGQYF
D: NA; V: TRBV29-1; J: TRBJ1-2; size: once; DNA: TGCAGCGTTGAAGATCGTAAGATCATCTATGGCTACACCTTC; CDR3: CSVEDRKIIYGYTF
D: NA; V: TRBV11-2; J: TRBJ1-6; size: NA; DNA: TGTGCCAGCGAGGTCGGTAATTCACCCCTCCACTTT; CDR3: CASEVGNSPLHF
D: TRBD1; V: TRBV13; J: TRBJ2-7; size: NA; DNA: TGTGCCAGCAGCCCCGGGACAGGGACCCTATCCTACGAGCAGTACTTC; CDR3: CASSPGTGTLSYEQYF
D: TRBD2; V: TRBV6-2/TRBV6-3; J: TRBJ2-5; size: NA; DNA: TGTGCCAGCAGTTACCGGACTAGCGGGAGGATTGAGACCCAGTACTTC; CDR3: CASSYRTSGRIETQYF
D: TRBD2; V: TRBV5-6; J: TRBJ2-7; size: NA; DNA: TGTGCCAGCAGCCCCCCCGGGGCGGGAGTTTTTTACGAGCAGTACTTC; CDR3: CASSPPGAGVFYEQYF
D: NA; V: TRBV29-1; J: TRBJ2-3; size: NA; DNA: TGCAGCGCCCGACGGTCAGCCGGTAAAGATACGCAGTATTTT; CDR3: CSARRSAGKDTQYF
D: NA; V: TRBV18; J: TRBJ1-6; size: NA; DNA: TGTGCCAGCTCACCTTTTGCAGAAGGGTTAGGCTCACCCCTCCACTTT; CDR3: CASSPFAEGLGSPLHF
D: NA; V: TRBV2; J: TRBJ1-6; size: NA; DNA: TGTGCCAGCAGTGCGGGGTGGAGGAATTCACCCCTCCACTTT; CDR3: CASSAGWRNSPLHF
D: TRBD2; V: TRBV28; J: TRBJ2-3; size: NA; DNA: TGTGCCAGCAGTTTAAGCCTTTTGAGCGGGAGTGCGGCAGATACGCAGTATTTT; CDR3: CASSLSLLSGSAADTQYF
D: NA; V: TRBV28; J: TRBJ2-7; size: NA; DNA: TGTGCCAGCAGTCCGACACTCTCCTACGAGCAGTACTTC; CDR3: CASSPTLSYEQYF
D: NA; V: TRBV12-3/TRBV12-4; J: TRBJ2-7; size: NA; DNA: TGTGCCAGCATGGCGGGAAGCTCCTACGAGCAGTACTTC; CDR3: CASMAGSSYEQYF
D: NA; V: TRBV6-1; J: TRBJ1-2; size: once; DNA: TGTGCCAGCAGTGAAAGGGGCTACACCTTC; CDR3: CASSERGYTF
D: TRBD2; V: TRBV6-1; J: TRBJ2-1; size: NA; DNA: TGTGCCAGCAGTGACCTTTTAGCGGGGAACAATGAGCAGTTCTTC; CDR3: CASSDLLAGNNEQFF
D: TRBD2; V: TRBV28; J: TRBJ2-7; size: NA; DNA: TGTGCCAGCAGTTTAGGTCCTAGCGGGAGTTCACGGGAGCAGTACTTC; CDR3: CASSLGPSGSSREQYF